Listed here are 8 T cell receptor beta chains from one sample, sequenced in a study of T-cell reconstitution after alpha-beta-depleted transplantation in children. Unique molecular identifiers were incorporated into the prepared TCRbeta library. TCRdb redid the calling of the PCR reads with MiXCR, one entry per CDR3 protein. Of 750,000 to 950,000 distinct CDR3 sequences in the sample, 15% to 20% were seen once. Sequenced here: PBMCs, mostly from graft donor cells, sampled 360 days after TCRalphabeta/CD19-depleted stem cell transplant. These receptors were taken from a male patient aged 10-17 years who had a stem cell transplant for acute lymphoblastic leukemia, so the T cells may come from the graft donor.

The chain combines TRBV5-5 with TRBJ2-1; weak D call: TRBD1 (5 bases). V lost 2 bases and J lost 0, with 12 bases in between. There are 16 residues in the CDR3. Per germline, CDR1 SGHKS and CDR2 YYEKEE (reference sequence). The CDR3 coding sequence is TGTGCCAGCAGCTTCCAGGGTGTAAGCTCCTACAATGAGCAGTTCTTC. Translated, it gives CASSFQGVSSYNEQFF.

This clonotype was counted ten times or more. This chain joins TRBV5-5 and TRBJ2-3; 7 bases match TRBD1. CDR3 length equals 17 residues. V lost 4 bases and J lost 0; bases outside the gene matches: 11. Germline CDR1 is SGHKS and CDR2 is YYEKEE (reference sequence). The DNA for the CDR3 is TGTGCCAGCAGCGTAAACATACAGGGGATTAGCACAGATACGCAGTATTTT. Protein product: CASSVNIQGISTDTQYF.

This chain links TRBV20-1 with TRBJ1-5, with 8 positions matching TRBD1. V was pared by 0 bases and J by 3 bases, with 7 bases of the junction left unmatched. This CDR3 region has 16 residues. Germline-derived CDR1 and CDR2 are DFQATT and SNEGSKA (reference sequence). CDR3 region: CSARDRDRGYNQPQHF. The CDR3 nucleotides read TGCAGTGCTAGAGATCGCGACAGGGGTTACAATCAGCCCCAGCATTTT.

This clonotype showed up just a few times. The chain is built from TRBV30 and TRBJ2-1; 11 bases are a match to TRBD2. The V gene's germline CDR1 is GTSNPN and CDR2 SVGIG (reference sequence). The CDR3 loop spans 15 amino acids. J lost 4 bases, V lost 2 bases, and 4 bases had no gene match. CDR3 protein: CAWSPLAGGYNEQFF. The DNA of the CDR3 is TGTGCCTGGAGTCCCCTAGCGGGGGGATACAATGAGCAGTTCTTC.

This chain links TRBV7-8 with TRBJ1-3; D is undetermined. V lost 4 bases and J lost 0, with 16 bases in between. Germline V gene sequence: CDR1 SGHVS, CDR2 FQNEAQ. The CDR3 loop spans 17 amino acids. The CDR3 loop is CASSSRREAFSGNTIYF. DNA for the CDR3: TGTGCCAGCAGCTCGCGGCGGGAGGCCTTCTCTGGAAACACCATATATTTT.

This clonotype was found a few times. The V call is TRBV11-1, the J call TRBJ2-7; D ambiguous. The length of the CDR3 is 15 residues. V dropped 3 bases and J dropped 3 bases, with 15 bases sitting between them. From germline, CDR1 is SGHAT and CDR2 FQDESV (reference sequence). The CDR3 spells CASSFTSSRFYEQYF. The CDR3 bases are TGTGCCAGCAGCTTTACCTCCTCAAGATTCTACGAGCAGTACTTC.

This clonotype occurred many times. The CDR3 sequence is CASSKSTDTQYF. The CDR3 DNA sequence: TGCGCCAGCAGCAAAAGCACAGATACGCAGTATTTT. The chain has TRBV5-1 and TRBJ2-3; no reliable D call. This CDR3 has 12 residues. Germline V gene sequence: CDR1 SGHRS, CDR2 YFSETQ. The V gene lost 4 bases and the J gene lost 0 bases, with 3 bases spanning the gap. Combining the CDR3 with reference TRBV5-1 and TRBJ2-3 gives the whole variable domain KAGVTQTPRYLIKTRGQQVTLSCSPISGHRSVSWYQQTPGQGLQFLFEYFSETQRNKGNFPGRFSGRQFSNSRSEMNVSTLELGDSALYLCASSKSTDTQYFGPGTRLTVL.

This clonotype was counted only a few times. In nucleotides, the CDR3 is TGTGCCAGCTCACCGACTCTGGACTCTCTCCAGTACTTC. Residues: CASSPTLDSLQYF. V is TRBV18 and J is TRBJ2-5, with D maybe TRBD2 (5 bases). Germline V gene lookup returns CDR1 KGHSH and CDR2 LQKENI. V lost 3 bases to trimming and J lost 10 bases, with 15 bases between them. This CDR3 comprises 13 residues.